These 32 T cell receptor beta chains share one sample of origin, sequenced in a study of beta chain features in type 1 diabetes. Overall study results and limits: All four CD4+ subsets from Type 1 diabetes patients carried moderately but significantly shorter TCRB CDR3s.

These receptors have no known antigen. Sequencing targeted expressed TCRB transcripts, as all isolated RNA had been reverse transcribed. The method was immunoSEQ multiplex PCR; TCRdb's version includes in-frame clones alone and lacks a portion of them. The data hold a few hundred thousand clones, with 16% observed a single time. The specimen was naive CD4+ T cells from blood. Receptors originate from a man younger than 40 with type 1 diabetes.

V gene TRBV29-1 combines with J gene TRBJ2-7; D ambiguous. V lost 7 bases, J lost 1 base, and 11 bases lay in between. The germline CDR1 and CDR2 sequences are SQVTM and ANQGSEA. The CDR3 is made up of 12 amino acids. The CDR3 is CSAQGWSYEQYF. CDR3 sequence (DNA): TGCAGCGCCCAAGGATGGTCCTACGAGCAGTACTTC.

This clone was observed a handful of times. The rearrangement joins TRBV30 to TRBJ2-5, with TRBD2 matching over 14 bases. This CDR3 region has 16 residues. Germline V gives CDR1 GTSNPN, CDR2 SVGIG (reference sequence). After removal of 2 bases from V and 5 bases from J, the junction contained 7 bases not matched to a gene. The DNA for the CDR3 is TGTGCCTGGAGTCAGGGACTAGCGGGAGTGGGTGAGACCCAGTACTTC. It is translated as CAWSQGLAGVGETQYF. The entire variable domain, with the rest obtained from reference TRBV30 and TRBJ2-5, is as follows: SQTIHQWPATLVQPVGSPLSLECTVEGTSNPNLYWYRQAAGRGLQLLFYSVGIGQISSEVPQNLSASRPQDRQFILSSKKLLLSDSGFYLCAWSQGLAGVGETQYFGPGTRLLVL.

This chain uses TRBV28 with TRBJ2-5, with D unresolved. The CDR3 is 15 amino acids. The germline CDR1 and CDR2 sequences are MDHEN and SYDVKM. Trimming cost V 5 bases and J 5 bases, with 18 bases left between them. The CDR3 loop reads CASSPPEAMAETQYF. CDR3 nucleotide sequence: TGTGCCAGCAGTCCACCCGAGGCAATGGCGGAGACCCAGTACTTC.

V is TRBV6-1 and J is TRBJ1-2; 7 bases are a match to TRBD1. Per germline, CDR1 MNHNS and CDR2 SASEGT. The CDR3 spans 13 residues. Trimming cost V 6 bases and J 4 bases; bases outside gene matches: 5. The CDR3 DNA reads TGTGCCAGCAGCCCGGGACAGACCTATGGCTACACCTTC. Protein product: CASSPGQTYGYTF.

The V gene is TRBV7-9, the J gene TRBJ1-3, with D possibly TRBD1 on 5 matching bases. V was pared by 7 bases and J by 0 bases, with 13 bases between. The CDR3 is made up of 15 amino acids. CDR1 is SEHNR and CDR2 is FQNEAQ in the germline V gene (reference sequence). The CDR3 here is CASTPRGSSGNTIYF. CDR3 bases: TGTGCCAGCACTCCCCGGGGCAGCTCTGGAAACACCATATATTTT.

V gene TRBV12-5 combines with J gene TRBJ2-3; D is ambiguous. The germline V gene has CDR1 LGHNT and CDR2 FRNRAP. V was trimmed by 1 base and J by 1 base, leaving 6 bases between them. This CDR3 comprises 14 residues. CDR3 DNA: TGTGCTAGTGGTTTGGGGGGTGGCACAGATACGCAGTATTTT. Translation: CASGLGGGTDTQYF.

The CDR3 sequence is CSVAGTGGSTGELFF. As DNA, the CDR3 is TGCAGCGTTGCCGGGACAGGGGGCTCTACCGGGGAGCTGTTTTTT. J is TRBJ2-2 and V is TRBV29-1; 12 bases agree with TRBD1. Germline assignment: CDR1 SQVTM and CDR2 ANQGSEA. Losses at the gene ends were 4 bases for V and 5 bases for J; bases not matched to a gene: 5. The CDR3 has 15 residues.

This clone has only a few counts. This chain links TRBV6-5 with TRBJ2-7; 11 bases are a match to TRBD2. With 5 bases clipped from V and 6 bases from J, the junction kept 9 bases outside the gene matches. Per germline, CDR1 MNHEY and CDR2 SVGAGI. This CDR3 is built from 15 residues. The CDR3, as DNA: TGTGCCAGCAGTCCACTAGCGGGAGAGGACACCGAGCAGTACTTC. It encodes CASSPLAGEDTEQYF.

This clone has a handful of counts. The rearrangement joins TRBV25-1 to TRBJ1-3; D gene unclear. Trimming took off 3 bases at V and 3 bases at J, with 6 bases between the two ends. Germline CDR1 MGHDK, CDR2 SYGVNS. The length of the CDR3 is 13 residues. DNA of the CDR3: TGTGCCAGCAGTGACTCCAATGGAAACACCATATATTTT. Translating it yields CASSDSNGNTIYF.

This clone appeared a few times. This chain links TRBV30 with TRBJ2-1; TRBD2 agrees at 8 bases. The CDR3 has 14 amino acids. Germline CDR1 reads GTSNPN; CDR2 reads SVGIG (reference sequence). With V trimmed by 4 bases and J by 0 bases, 2 bases remained unmatched. The CDR3 DNA sequence: TGTGCCTGGACCAGCGGGAGCTCCTACAATGAGCAGTTCTTC. This sequence encodes CAWTSGSSYNEQFF.

This clone was seen more than once but under ten times. The chain joins TRBV9 to TRBJ2-1; 7 nucleotides match TRBD2. Trimming cost V 3 bases and J 4 bases; bases outside gene matches: 7. The CDR3 spans 15 residues. Germline CDR1 is SGDLS and CDR2 is YYNGEE. This chain's CDR3 is CASSAGLVVYNEQFF. The CDR3 DNA sequence: TGTGCCAGCAGCGCAGGACTAGTGGTATACAATGAGCAGTTCTTC.

This chain joins TRBV29-1 and TRBJ1-1; D ambiguous. This CDR3 spans 10 amino acids. Deletions cut 7 bases from V and 1 base from J, with 4 bases between. The germline V gene has CDR1 SQVTM and CDR2 ANQGSEA. The CDR3 DNA follows: TGCAGCGCAGGGAACACTGAAGCTTTCTTT. Its translation: CSAGNTEAFF.

The J gene is TRBJ2-7, the V gene TRBV14; D could derive from TRBD1 or TRBD2 (5 bases each). CDR1 SGHDN and CDR2 FVKESK come from the germline V gene. Trimming removed 4 bases from V and 6 bases from J, with 10 bases in between. The CDR3 runs 12 residues. CDR3 in amino acids: CASSRDVGEQYF. For the CDR3, the DNA is TGTGCCAGCAGCCGGGACGTGGGCGAGCAGTACTTC.

This chain uses TRBV29-1 with TRBJ1-5, with D perhaps TRBD1 (5 bases). Trimming cost V 3 bases and J 7 bases, with 13 bases left between them. The CDR3 has 13 residues. CDR1 is SQVTM and CDR2 is ANQGSEA in the germline V gene. The CDR3 region has the DNA TGCAGCGTTGAGGTCAGGGTTGGACAGCCCCAGCATTTT. The encoded protein is CSVEVRVGQPQHF.

The chain carries TRBV30 and TRBJ2-7; D might be TRBD1 or TRBD2, each matching 5 bases. V was clipped by 5 bases and J by 0 bases, with 14 bases between them. The CDR3 covers 14 residues. CDR1 GTSNPN and CDR2 SVGIG come from the germline V gene (reference sequence). The CDR3 loop reads CAWGDGGSSYEQYF. DNA for the CDR3: TGTGCCTGGGGGGACGGTGGGAGCTCCTACGAGCAGTACTTC.

This clone was picked up a small number of times. The rearrangement uses TRBV30 and TRBJ1-2; D call uncertain. This CDR3 is 11 amino acids long. V lost 3 bases to trimming and J lost 7 bases, with 9 bases between them. Germline V gene sequence: CDR1 GTSNPN, CDR2 SVGIG (reference sequence). The CDR3 region is CAWRSGGGYTF. The CDR3 coding sequence is TGTGCCTGGAGGTCGGGTGGTGGCTACACCTTC.

The chain recombines TRBV7-9 with TRBJ1-1; TRBD1 agrees at 10 bases. Germline V gene lookup returns CDR1 SEHNR and CDR2 FQNEAQ (reference sequence). The CDR3 has 14 amino acids. J was trimmed by 5 bases and V by 3 bases; bases with no gene match: 3. CDR3 loop: CASSLDRGSTEAFF. The CDR3 region has the DNA TGTGCCAGCAGCTTGGACAGGGGGTCGACTGAAGCTTTCTTT.

DNA for the CDR3: TGTGCCAGCAGCTCCGGACAGGGCCGTGGCTACACCTTC. Its protein is CASSSGQGRGYTF. The rearrangement uses TRBV7-2 and TRBJ1-2, with 8 bases that match TRBD1. Losses at the gene ends were 4 bases for V and 7 bases for J; bases not matched to a gene: 5. The CDR3 covers 13 residues. From germline, CDR1 is SGHTA and CDR2 FQGNSA.

The chain recombines TRBV30 with TRBJ2-7, with 8 bases identical to TRBD1. The CDR3 has 13 residues. Germline values: CDR1 GTSNPN, CDR2 SVGIG (reference sequence). J was trimmed by 2 bases and V by 1 base; bases with no gene match: 1. The chain's CDR3 is CAWSADRAYEQYF. The CDR3 nucleotides read TGTGCCTGGAGTGCGGACAGGGCCTACGAGCAGTACTTC.

The genes are TRBV7-2 and TRBJ2-1, with no clear D. The germline V gene has CDR1 SGHTA and CDR2 FQGNSA. This CDR3 spans 10 amino acids. Trimming left V 8 bases short and J 5 bases short, with 4 bases between. This chain's CDR3 is CASGHNEQFF. Here the CDR3 DNA reads TGTGCCAGCGGGCACAATGAGCAGTTCTTC.

This chain links TRBV7-2 with TRBJ2-5; weak D call: TRBD1 (6 bases). Trimming cost V 6 bases and J 5 bases, with 19 bases left between them. Germline assignment: CDR1 SGHTA and CDR2 FQGNSA. This CDR3 contains 15 residues. This chain's CDR3 is CASSPLGASSETQYF. The CDR3 DNA sequence: TGTGCCAGCAGTCCTCTGGGGGCTAGTAGCGAGACCCAGTACTTC.

CDR3 sequence: CSVSTGLNTEAFF. CDR3 nucleotides: TGCAGCGTCTCGACAGGTCTGAACACTGAAGCTTTCTTT. The chain recombines TRBV29-1 with TRBJ1-1; D might be TRBD1 (6 bases). The V gene lost 6 bases and the J gene lost 0 bases, with 11 bases spanning the gap. Per the germline V gene, CDR1 is SQVTM and CDR2 is ANQGSEA. The length of the CDR3 is 13 residues.

The V call is TRBV7-2, the J call TRBJ1-2; D is ambiguous. V gave up 0 bases and J gave up 7 bases, with 18 bases separating them. The V gene's germline CDR1 is SGHTA and CDR2 FQGNSA. This CDR3 comprises 16 residues. CDR3 sequence (DNA): TGTGCCAGCAGCTTAGCCAGTGTAGGAGGGTTAGGTGGCTACACCTTC. Translated: CASSLASVGGLGGYTF.

The DNA for the CDR3 is TGTGCCAGCAGCTTCGTCGGAGGGGCATCTGGGGCCAACGTCCTGACTTTC. Amino acids: CASSFVGGASGANVLTF. The chain carries TRBV5-6 and TRBJ2-6; D is possibly TRBD2 (6 bases). In germline, CDR1 is SGHDT, CDR2 YYEEEE. CDR3 size: 17 residues. V was shortened by 2 bases and J by 1 base, with 13 bases between the two germline ends.

The rearrangement joins TRBV9 to TRBJ2-6; no clear D gene. Trimming took 4 bases from V and 4 from J, leaving 21 bases between them. This CDR3 spans 18 amino acids. Germline loops: CDR1 SGDLS, CDR2 YYNGEE. The CDR3 protein is CASSMLVGISSGANVLTF. The CDR3 DNA follows: TGTGCCAGCAGCATGCTGGTAGGAATCTCGAGCGGGGCCAACGTCCTGACTTTC.

The table lists this clone with a few counts. The rearrangement uses TRBV7-8 and TRBJ1-1, with D possibly being TRBD1 (5 bases). Germline lookup yields CDR1 SGHVS and CDR2 FQNEAQ. The length of the CDR3 is 16 residues. Trimming left V 1 base short and J 0 bases short, with 12 bases between. The CDR3, as DNA: TGTGCCAGCAGCTTAGGGGGGGTAGTCATGAACACTGAAGCTTTCTTT. Translating gives CASSLGGVVMNTEAFF.

This chain uses TRBV23-1 with TRBJ2-5; D may be TRBD1 or TRBD2 (6 bases each). TRBV23-1 is an ORF, and what it does is uncertain. CDR3 length equals 14 residues. V was cut by 2 bases and J by 4 bases, with 11 bases left in between. The CDR3 sequence: CASSQPGALETQYF. The CDR3 DNA sequence: TGCGCCAGCAGTCAACCGGGGGCTCTAGAGACCCAGTACTTC.

This clone was picked up a small number of times. The chain uses TRBV30 and TRBJ2-3, with D perhaps assigned TRBD1 or TRBD2 (5 bases each). Trimming took 1 base from V and 1 from J, leaving 6 bases between them. Per the germline V gene, CDR1 is GTSNPN and CDR2 is SVGIG (reference sequence). CDR3 length equals 13 residues. The CDR3 nucleotides read TGTGCCTGGAGTGGGGGACGCACAGATACGCAGTATTTT. Its protein product is CAWSGGRTDTQYF.

This rearrangement joins TRBV19 to TRBJ2-3; D uncertain. Germline V gene sequence: CDR1 LNHDA, CDR2 SQIVND (reference sequence). CDR3 size: 11 residues. Trimming shortened V by 9 bases and J by 2 bases, and 6 bases separated the two germline ends. The CDR3 reads CASTDTDTQYF. For the CDR3, the DNA is TGTGCCAGCACTGACACAGATACGCAGTATTTT.

J is TRBJ2-4 and V is TRBV21-1; the listed D gene, TRBD2, was not tested against the DNA. TRBV21-1 is designated a pseudogene. This CDR3 has 17 residues. CDR3 loop: CASNGNQLYLAKNIQYF. DNA for the CDR3: TGTGCCAGCAACGGGAATCAACTCTACCTAGCCAAAAACATTCAGTACTTC.

CDR3 DNA: TGCGCCAGCAGTCTCAACCCCGGGACAGGGAACACCGGGGAGCTGTTTTTT. It translates to CASSLNPGTGNTGELFF. J is TRBJ2-2 and V is TRBV5-1; 8 bases align to TRBD1. With 5 bases clipped from V and 1 base from J, the junction kept 10 bases outside the gene matches. CDR1 SGHRS and CDR2 YFSETQ come from the germline V gene. The CDR3 consists of 17 residues.

This clone was seen more than once but under ten times. The CDR3 protein is CASSFRGGDQETQYF. For the CDR3, the DNA is TGTGCCAGCAGTTTCCGCGGGGGGGATCAAGAGACCCAGTACTTC. V and J are TRBV28 and TRBJ2-5; 9 bases align to TRBD2. Germline V lookup: CDR1 MDHEN, CDR2 SYDVKM. V shed 3 bases and J 2 bases; nucleotides not matched to a gene: 4. The CDR3 extends over 15 amino acids.